These 7 T cell receptor beta chains originate from one sample sequenced in a study of early T cells in non-severe SARS-CoV-2 infection. TCRdb independently ran MiXCR on the 5' RACE reads; one entry per CDR3 protein. The data show around 26,000 distinct CDR3 sequences, around 4.8% seen once. Sequenced: whole blood. These receptor sequences come from an adult who was a healthcare worker with PCR-confirmed SARS-CoV-2 infection or an uninfected control (not recorded which).

In this sample, this clonotype turned up many times. The chain joins TRBV12-3 or TRBV12-4 to TRBJ1-3; D unclear. Deletions cut 5 bases from V and 7 bases from J, with 6 bases between. The CDR3 is made up of 11 amino acids. For the CDR3, the DNA is TGTGCCAGCAGTCGCGGCAACACCATATATTTT. Its translation is CASSRGNTIYF.

The sample holds many counts of this clonotype. The CDR3 sequence is CSARLNDRDYGYTF. Written as DNA, the CDR3 is TGCAGTGCCCGACTAAATGACAGGGACTATGGCTACACCTTC. This sequence joins TRBV20-1 and TRBJ1-2, with TRBD1 matching 7 bases. This CDR3 spans 14 amino acids. After removal of 6 bases from V and 3 bases from J, the junction contained 10 bases not matched to a gene. Germline V gives CDR1 DFQATT, CDR2 SNEGSKA (reference sequence).

This clonotype was counted many times. V usage is TRBV28 and J usage is TRBJ1-1; D may be TRBD1 (6 bases). Trimming pared 7 bases from V and 3 bases from J, leaving 15 bases between. Germline values: CDR1 MDHEN, CDR2 SYDVKM. This CDR3 has 14 residues. The CDR3 protein is CASTGGGLDTEAFF. The DNA of the CDR3 is TGTGCCAGCACCGGCGGGGGGCTCGACACTGAAGCTTTCTTT.

This clonotype was counted many times. The chain is built from TRBV18 and TRBJ2-1; D not resolved. V lost 0 bases, J lost 8 bases, and 8 bases lay in between. Germline V gene lookup returns CDR1 KGHSH and CDR2 LQKENI. This CDR3 spans 13 amino acids. CDR3 sequence (DNA): TGTGCCAGCTCACCACCGAAGGGCCATGAGCAGTTCTTC. It codes for CASSPPKGHEQFF.

This chain links TRBV20-1 with TRBJ2-7; D gene unclear. This CDR3 is 11 amino acids long. Trimming took off 5 bases at V and 2 bases at J, with 7 bases between the two ends. Germline V gives CDR1 DFQATT, CDR2 SNEGSKA (reference sequence). The CDR3 loop reads CSAAYTYEQYF. The CDR3 DNA reads TGCAGTGCTGCTTATACCTACGAGCAGTACTTC.

The rearrangement links TRBV20-1 to TRBJ2-2, with unresolved D. Per germline, CDR1 DFQATT and CDR2 SNEGSKA (reference sequence). This CDR3 is built from 14 residues. Trimming took off 0 bases at V and 6 bases at J, with 11 bases between the two ends. The CDR3 region is CSARDRAEAGELFF. DNA for the CDR3: TGCAGTGCTAGAGATCGGGCGGAAGCCGGGGAGCTGTTTTTT.

The chain uses TRBV4-1 and TRBJ1-4, with TRBD1 as a possible D gene (5 bases). CDR3 length: 16 amino acids. Deletions cut 1 base from V and 6 bases from J, with 15 bases between. CDR1 is MGHRA, CDR2 YSYEKL, per germline. As DNA, the CDR3 is TGCGCCAGCAGCCAAGCCTTGGGAGGGGAGGATGAAAAACTGTTTTTT. This translates into CASSQALGGEDEKLFF.